This T cell receptor beta chain was profiled in a study of PD-1 blockade in classical Hodgkin lymphoma (dated by TCRdb to between 2020 and 2021). In terms of the full investigation: Nivolumab dosing was 3 mg/kg intravenously every 2 weeks, continuing until either disease progression or unacceptable toxicity. A peripheral blood immune signature of response to PD-1 blockade in classical Hodgkin lymphoma was defined using TCR beta sequencing and CyTOF. Points the paper makes about the study in general: Baseline TCR diversity was reported to be lower in newly diagnosed patients than in healthy donors and to be lower still in relapsed/refractory patients. The study was limited to a single clinical trial cohort, and causes of repertoire differences, possibly disease activity or prior therapy, remained undefined. Patients starting nivolumab less than 1 year after ASCT had lower diversity and were excluded from later analyses to avoid confounding by immune reconstitution. CD4+ but not CD8+ TCR diversity rose significantly by C4D1 (p=0.0027 vs p=0.16), most apparent in complete responders (p=0.02). Baseline diversity similar to that of newly diagnosed patients was observed in trial patients achieving complete response, whereas significantly lower diversity was observed in partial responders and progressors.

The Qiagen DNeasy kit was used to extract genomic DNA from unsorted PBMCs and from the negatively selected CD4+ and CD8+ fractions. TCR beta CDR3 regions were subjected to amplification by immunoSEQ multiplex PCR with primers that anneal to V and J segments. A synthetic immune receptor repertoire was used to minimize amplification bias, and any remaining bias was removed computationally after sequencing. The published analysis was carried out like this. Repertoire diversity was quantified as the Shannon entropy index using custom Python scripts. Unsorted, CD4+ and CD8+ repertoires were analyzed separately, except in combined analyses where CD4+ and CD8+ sequences were merged in silico. Clonal expansion was defined as at least a 2-fold frequency increase after treatment relative to C1D1, with a pseudocount of 0.5 for undetected baseline clones. Clones with 0 or 1 copy at C1D1 were classified as singleton clones, and clones with 2 or more copies were classified as non-singleton clones. Clones expanded in unsorted samples were labelled as CD4+, CD8+ or unknown by matching protein sequences in sorted samples from the same patient. Wilcoxon tests on paired samples were used to test changes in diversity from C1D1 to C4D1. TCRdb mirrors the immuneACCESS table, restricted to in-frame sequences. Some clones are absent from its copies; in checked studies, under half trace to an unresolved V gene, and the reason for the others is unknown. V, J and clone size are taken as reported in that table, and D and trimming were inferred from the DNA itself. Within this sample are about 20,000 clones, with 84% of them counted one time only. The top ten hold roughly 7.3% of the sample.

A note on this clone: Its antigen remains undetermined. Qualities for individual bases were not recorded, and no much larger clone is one base off.

Sample time point, as interpreted from the label and publication: cycle 4 day 1 (C4D1), after five to seven weeks of nivolumab. All trial patients had relapsed after autologous stem cell transplantation, with cohorts A, B and C differing in prior brentuximab vedotin exposure. Magnetic negative selection with a Miltenyi CD8+ T cell isolation kit was used to purify CD8+ T cells from thawed PBMCs. The trial cohort was composed of about 53 patients with relapsed/refractory classical Hodgkin lymphoma, for whom complete response, partial response or progressive disease was recorded as best overall response. In the multi-cohort phase II CheckMate 205 trial, trial patients received single-agent nivolumab. An independent review committee assessed best overall response by applying the 2007 International Working Group response criteria. PBMCs from the trial were collected at three points: immediately before nivolumab initiation (C1D1), and during therapy at cycle 2 day 1 and cycle 4 day 1. Peripheral blood was collected in 8 mL Vacutainer Cell Preparation Tubes, from which PBMCs were isolated by centrifugation and then cryopreserved. Purified CD4+ and CD8+ fractions were prepared only for cases where an additional PBMC sample was available. Magnetically labelled cells were depleted on LS columns in a quadroMACS separator, and the flow-through was collected as the purified fraction.

The germline V gene (reference sequence) supplies CDR1 SEHNR and CDR2 FQNEAQ. Deletion took 1 base off V and 0 bases off J, with a span of 12 bases between the germline ends. There are 17 amino acids in the CDR3, from cysteine to phenylalanine inclusive. Just the 51-base CDR3 DNA is kept, in frame starting at base 1. Sample: CD8+ T cells from blood, taken before the fourth cycle of nivolumab. The TCR was taken from a human donor with classical Hodgkin lymphoma. Recombination joined TRBV7-9 with TRBJ1-4; matching of 5 bases hints at TRBD1 as the D gene. The CDR3 in this case is CASSLEGSGATNEKLFF. The nucleotide sequence reads as follows: TGTGCCAGCAGCTTAGAAGGTTCGGGGGCAACTAATGAAAAACTGTTTTTT.